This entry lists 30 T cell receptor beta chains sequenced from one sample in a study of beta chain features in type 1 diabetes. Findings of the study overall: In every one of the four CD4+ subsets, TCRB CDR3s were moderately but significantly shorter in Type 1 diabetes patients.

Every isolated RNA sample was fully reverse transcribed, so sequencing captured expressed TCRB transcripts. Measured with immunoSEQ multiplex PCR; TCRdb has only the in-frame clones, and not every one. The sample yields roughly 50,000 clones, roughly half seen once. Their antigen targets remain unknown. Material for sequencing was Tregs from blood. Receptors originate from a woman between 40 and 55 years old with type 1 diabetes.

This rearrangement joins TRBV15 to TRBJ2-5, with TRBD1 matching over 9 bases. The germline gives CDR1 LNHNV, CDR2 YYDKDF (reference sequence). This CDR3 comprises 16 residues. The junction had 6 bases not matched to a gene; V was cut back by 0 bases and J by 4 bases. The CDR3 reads CATSRDRTTGGETQYF. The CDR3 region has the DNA TGTGCCACCAGCAGAGATCGTACGACAGGGGGAGAGACCCAGTACTTC. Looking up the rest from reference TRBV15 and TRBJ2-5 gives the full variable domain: DAMVIQNPRYQVTQFGKPVTLSCSQTLNHNVMYWYQQKSSQAPKLLFHYYDKDFNNEADTPDNFQSRRPNTSFCFLDIRSPGLGDTAMYLCATSRDRTTGGETQYFGPGTRLLVL.

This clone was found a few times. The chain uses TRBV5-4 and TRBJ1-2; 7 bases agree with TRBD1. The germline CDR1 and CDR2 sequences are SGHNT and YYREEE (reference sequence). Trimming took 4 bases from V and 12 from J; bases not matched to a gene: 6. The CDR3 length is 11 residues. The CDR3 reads CASSATGPDTF. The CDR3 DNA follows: TGTGCCAGCAGCGCGACAGGGCCCGACACCTTC.

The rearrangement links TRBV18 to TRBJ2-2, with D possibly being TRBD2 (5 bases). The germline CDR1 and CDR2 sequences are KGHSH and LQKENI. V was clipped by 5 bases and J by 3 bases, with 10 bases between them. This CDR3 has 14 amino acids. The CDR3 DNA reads TGTGCCAGCTCAAGGACCGGGGACACCGGGGAGCTGTTTTTT. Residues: CASSRTGDTGELFF. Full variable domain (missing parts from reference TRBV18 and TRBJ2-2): NAGVMQNPRHLVRRRGQEARLRCSPMKGHSHVYWYRQLPEEGLKFMVYLQKENIIDESGMPKERFSAEFPKEGPSILRIQQVVRGDSAAYFCASSRTGDTGELFFGEGSRLTVL.

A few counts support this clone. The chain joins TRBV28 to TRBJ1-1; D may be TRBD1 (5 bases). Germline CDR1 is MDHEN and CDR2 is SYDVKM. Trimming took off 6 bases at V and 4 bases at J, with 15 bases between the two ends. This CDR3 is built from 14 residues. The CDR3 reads CASSFQGGTTEAFF. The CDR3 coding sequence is TGTGCCAGCAGCTTTCAGGGAGGGACCACTGAAGCTTTCTTT.

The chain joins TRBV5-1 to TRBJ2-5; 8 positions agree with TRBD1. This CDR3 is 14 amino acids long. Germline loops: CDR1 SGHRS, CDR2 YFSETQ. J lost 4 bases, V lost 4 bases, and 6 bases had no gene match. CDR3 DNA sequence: TGCGCCAGCAGCGGACAGGGTTCGGGAGAGACCCAGTACTTC. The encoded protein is CASSGQGSGETQYF.

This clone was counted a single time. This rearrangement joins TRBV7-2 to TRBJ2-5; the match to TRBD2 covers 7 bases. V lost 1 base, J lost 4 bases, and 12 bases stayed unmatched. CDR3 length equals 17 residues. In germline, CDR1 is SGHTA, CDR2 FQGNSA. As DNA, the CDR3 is TGTGCCAGCAGCTTAGTGCTAGCGGCAGTGGCCCCAGAGACCCAGTACTTC. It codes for CASSLVLAAVAPETQYF.

CDR3 region: CASSWTGGSDEQFF. The CDR3 DNA follows: TGTGCCAGCAGCTGGACAGGGGGAAGCGATGAGCAGTTCTTC. V gene TRBV4-2 combines with J gene TRBJ2-1; TRBD1 matches at 10 bases. The CDR3 loop spans 14 amino acids. Germline V CDR1 and CDR2: LGHNA, YNFKEQ. With V trimmed by 5 bases and J by 8 bases, 6 bases remained unmatched.

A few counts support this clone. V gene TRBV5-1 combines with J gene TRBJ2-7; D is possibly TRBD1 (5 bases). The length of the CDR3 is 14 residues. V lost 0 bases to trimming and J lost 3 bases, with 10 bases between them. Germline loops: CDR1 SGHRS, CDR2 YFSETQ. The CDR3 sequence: CASSLATRVYEQYF. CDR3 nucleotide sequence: TGCGCCAGCAGCTTGGCCACCAGGGTCTACGAGCAGTACTTC.

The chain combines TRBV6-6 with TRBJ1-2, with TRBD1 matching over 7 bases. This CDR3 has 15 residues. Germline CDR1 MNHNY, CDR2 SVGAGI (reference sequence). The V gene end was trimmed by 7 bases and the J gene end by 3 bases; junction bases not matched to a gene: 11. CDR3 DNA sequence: TGTGCCAGCACAGGACAGAGGGGGCGCGACTATGGCTACACCTTC. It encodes CASTGQRGRDYGYTF.

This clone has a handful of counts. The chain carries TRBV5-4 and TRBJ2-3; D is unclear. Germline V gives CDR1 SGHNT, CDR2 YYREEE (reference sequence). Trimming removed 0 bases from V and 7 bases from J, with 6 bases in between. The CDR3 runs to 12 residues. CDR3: CASSLGLNTQYF. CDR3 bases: TGTGCCAGCAGCTTGGGGCTTAATACGCAGTATTTT.

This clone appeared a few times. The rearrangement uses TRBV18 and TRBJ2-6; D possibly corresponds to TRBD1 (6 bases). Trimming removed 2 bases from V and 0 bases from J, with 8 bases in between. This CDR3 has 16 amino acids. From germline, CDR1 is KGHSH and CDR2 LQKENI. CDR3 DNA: TGTGCCAGCTCACCATCAGGGGACTCTGGGGCCAACGTCCTGACTTTC. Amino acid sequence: CASSPSGDSGANVLTF.

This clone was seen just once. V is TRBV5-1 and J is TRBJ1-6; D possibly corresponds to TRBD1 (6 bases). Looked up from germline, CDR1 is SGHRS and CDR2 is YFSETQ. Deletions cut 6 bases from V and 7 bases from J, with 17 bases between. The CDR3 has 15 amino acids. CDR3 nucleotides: TGCGCCAGCAAAACAGGGTCTTTAGGGAATTCACCCCTCCACTTT. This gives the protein CASKTGSLGNSPLHF.

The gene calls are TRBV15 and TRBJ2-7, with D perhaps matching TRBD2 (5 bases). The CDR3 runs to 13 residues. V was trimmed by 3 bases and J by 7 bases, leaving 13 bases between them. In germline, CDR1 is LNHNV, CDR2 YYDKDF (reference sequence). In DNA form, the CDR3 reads TGTGCCACCAGCAGGGACGACGAGGGAGAGCAGTACTTC. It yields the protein CATSRDDEGEQYF.

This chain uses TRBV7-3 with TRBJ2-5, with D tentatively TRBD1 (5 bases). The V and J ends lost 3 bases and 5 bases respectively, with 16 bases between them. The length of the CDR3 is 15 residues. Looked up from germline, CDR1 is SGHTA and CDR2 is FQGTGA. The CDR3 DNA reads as TGTGCCAGCAGCTTGAATCAGGGAATTGGTGAGACCCAGTACTTC. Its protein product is CASSLNQGIGETQYF. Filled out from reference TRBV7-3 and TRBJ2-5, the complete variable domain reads GAGVSQTPSNKVTEKGKYVELRCDPISGHTALYWYRQSLGQGPEFLIYFQGTGAADDSGLPNDRFFAVRPEGSVSTLKIQRTERGDSAVYLCASSLNQGIGETQYFGPGTRLLVL.

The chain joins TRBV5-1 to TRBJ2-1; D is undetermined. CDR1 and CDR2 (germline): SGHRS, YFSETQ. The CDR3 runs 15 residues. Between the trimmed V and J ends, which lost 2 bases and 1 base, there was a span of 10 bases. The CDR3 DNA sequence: TGCGCCAGCAGCTTTGTGGCCGGGTCCTACAATGAGCAGTTCTTC. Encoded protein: CASSFVAGSYNEQFF.

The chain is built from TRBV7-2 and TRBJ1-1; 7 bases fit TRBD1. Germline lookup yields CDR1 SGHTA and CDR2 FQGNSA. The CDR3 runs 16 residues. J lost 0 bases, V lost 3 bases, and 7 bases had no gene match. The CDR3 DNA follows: TGTGCCAGCAGCTTTCGCCGGACAGGATTGAACACTGAAGCTTTCTTT. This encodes CASSFRRTGLNTEAFF.

CDR3 amino acids: CASSHGTTGTDTQYF. The CDR3 DNA is TGTGCCAGCAGCCACGGGACAACTGGCACAGATACGCAGTATTTT. This chain links TRBV7-6 with TRBJ2-3; D may be TRBD1 (6 bases). From germline, CDR1 is SGHVS and CDR2 FNYEAQ. This CDR3 contains 15 residues. Trimming took 5 bases from V and 1 from J, leaving 13 bases between them. Supplemented by reference TRBV7-6 and TRBJ2-3, the full variable domain reads GAGVSQSPRYKVTKRGQDVALRCDPISGHVSLYWYRQALGQGPEFLTYFNYEAQQDKSGLPNDRFSAERPEGSISTLTIQRTEQRDSAMYRCASSHGTTGTDTQYFGPGTRLTVL.

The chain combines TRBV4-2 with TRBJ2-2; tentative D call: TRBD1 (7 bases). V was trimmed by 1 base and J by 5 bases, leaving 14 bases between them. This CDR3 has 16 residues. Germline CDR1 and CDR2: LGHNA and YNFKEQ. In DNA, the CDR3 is TGTGCCAGCAGCCAAGTGCGACAGGGAGGTACCGGGGAGCTGTTTTTT. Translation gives CASSQVRQGGTGELFF.

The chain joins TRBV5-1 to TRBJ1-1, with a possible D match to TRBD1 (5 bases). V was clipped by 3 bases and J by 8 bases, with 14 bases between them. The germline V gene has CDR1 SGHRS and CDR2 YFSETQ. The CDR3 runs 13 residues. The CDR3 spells CASSSVDGGEAFF. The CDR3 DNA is TGCGCCAGCAGCTCGGTCGACGGGGGGGAAGCTTTCTTT. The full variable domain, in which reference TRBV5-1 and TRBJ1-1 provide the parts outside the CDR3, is KAGVTQTPRYLIKTRGQQVTLSCSPISGHRSVSWYQQTPGQGLQFLFEYFSETQRNKGNFPGRFSGRQFSNSRSEMNVSTLELGDSALYLCASSSVDGGEAFFGQGTRLTVV.

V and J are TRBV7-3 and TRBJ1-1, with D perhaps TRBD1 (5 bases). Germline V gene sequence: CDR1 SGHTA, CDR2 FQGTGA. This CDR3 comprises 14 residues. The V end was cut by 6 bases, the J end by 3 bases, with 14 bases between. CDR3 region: CASRPTALDTEAFF. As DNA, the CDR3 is TGTGCCAGCAGACCGACAGCGCTCGACACTGAAGCTTTCTTT.

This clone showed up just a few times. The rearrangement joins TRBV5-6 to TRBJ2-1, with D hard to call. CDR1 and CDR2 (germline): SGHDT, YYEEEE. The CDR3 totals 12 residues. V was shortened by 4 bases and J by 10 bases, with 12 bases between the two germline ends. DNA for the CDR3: TGTGCCAGCAGCCTTATCCCGAGGGAGCAGTTCTTC. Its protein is CASSLIPREQFF.

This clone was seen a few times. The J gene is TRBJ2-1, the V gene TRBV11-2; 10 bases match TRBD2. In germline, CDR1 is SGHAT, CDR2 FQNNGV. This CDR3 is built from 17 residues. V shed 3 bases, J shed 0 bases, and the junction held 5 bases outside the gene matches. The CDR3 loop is CASSFSGRQSSYNEQFF. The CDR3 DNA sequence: TGTGCCAGCAGCTTTAGCGGGAGGCAGAGCTCCTACAATGAGCAGTTCTTC.

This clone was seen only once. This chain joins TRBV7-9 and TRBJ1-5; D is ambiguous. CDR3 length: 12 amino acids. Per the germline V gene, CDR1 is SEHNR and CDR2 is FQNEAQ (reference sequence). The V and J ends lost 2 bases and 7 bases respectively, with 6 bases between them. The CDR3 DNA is TGTGCCAGCAGCTTATGGAGACAGCCCCAGCATTTT. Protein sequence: CASSLWRQPQHF.

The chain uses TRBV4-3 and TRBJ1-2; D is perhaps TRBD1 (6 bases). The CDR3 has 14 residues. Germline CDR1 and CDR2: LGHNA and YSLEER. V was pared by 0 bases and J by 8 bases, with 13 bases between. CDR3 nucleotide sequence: TGCGCCAGCAGCCAAGATCAGGGGTCGGGCGGCTACACCTTC. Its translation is CASSQDQGSGGYTF.

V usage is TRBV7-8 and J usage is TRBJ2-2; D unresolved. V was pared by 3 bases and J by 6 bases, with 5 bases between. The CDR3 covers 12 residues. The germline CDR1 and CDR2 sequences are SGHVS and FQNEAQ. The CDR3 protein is CASSFNSGELFF. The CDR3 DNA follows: TGTGCCAGCAGCTTTAATTCCGGGGAGCTGTTTTTT.

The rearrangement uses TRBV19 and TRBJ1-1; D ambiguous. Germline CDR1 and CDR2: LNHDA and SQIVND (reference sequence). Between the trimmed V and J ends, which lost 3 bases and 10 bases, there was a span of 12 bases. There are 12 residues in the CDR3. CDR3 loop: CASSMRSARAFF. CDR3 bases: TGTGCCAGTAGTATGAGAAGCGCTCGAGCTTTCTTT.

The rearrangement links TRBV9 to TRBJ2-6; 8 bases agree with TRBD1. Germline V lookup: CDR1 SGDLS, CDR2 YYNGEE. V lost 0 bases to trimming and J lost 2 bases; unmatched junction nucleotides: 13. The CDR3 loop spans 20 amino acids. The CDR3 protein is CASSVARPGGLLTGANVLTF. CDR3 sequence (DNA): TGTGCCAGCAGCGTAGCTAGGCCAGGGGGCCTTTTAACTGGGGCCAACGTCCTGACTTTC.

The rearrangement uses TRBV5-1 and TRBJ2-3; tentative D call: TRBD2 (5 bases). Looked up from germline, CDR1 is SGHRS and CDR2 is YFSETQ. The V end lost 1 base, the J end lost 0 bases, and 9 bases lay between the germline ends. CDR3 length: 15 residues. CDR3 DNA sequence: TGCGCCAGCAGCTTGAGCGGCGGTAGCACAGATACGCAGTATTTT. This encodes CASSLSGGSTDTQYF. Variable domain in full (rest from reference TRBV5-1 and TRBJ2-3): KAGVTQTPRYLIKTRGQQVTLSCSPISGHRSVSWYQQTPGQGLQFLFEYFSETQRNKGNFPGRFSGRQFSNSRSEMNVSTLELGDSALYLCASSLSGGSTDTQYFGPGTRLTVL.

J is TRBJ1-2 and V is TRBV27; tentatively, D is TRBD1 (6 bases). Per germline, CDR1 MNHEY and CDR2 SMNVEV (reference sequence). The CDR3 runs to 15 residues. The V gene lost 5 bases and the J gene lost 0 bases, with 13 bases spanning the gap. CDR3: CASSTRTAANYGYTF. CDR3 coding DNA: TGTGCCAGCAGTACCCGGACAGCAGCTAACTATGGCTACACCTTC.

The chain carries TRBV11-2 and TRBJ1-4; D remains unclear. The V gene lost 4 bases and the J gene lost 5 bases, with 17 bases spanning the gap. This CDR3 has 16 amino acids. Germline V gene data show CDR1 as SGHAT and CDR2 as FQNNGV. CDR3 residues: CASSSLAGVQNEKLFF. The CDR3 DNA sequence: TGTGCCAGCAGCTCCCTCGCGGGCGTACAAAATGAAAAACTGTTTTTT.